This T cell receptor beta chain was retrieved from a study of blood T cell repertoires in COVID-19. TCRdb's table, derived via immunoSEQ multiplex PCR, lists solely in-frame clones and lacks some. The profile shows 250,000 or so clones, roughly 80% of them singletons. Germline CDR1 is MNHEY and CDR2 is SVGEGT. This CDR3 is built from 14 residues. V gave up 2 bases and J gave up 10 bases; unmatched junction bases: 7. The chain links TRBV6-2 or TRBV6-3 to TRBJ1-1, with 10 bases aligning to TRBD1. The sequence was obtained from a woman between 35 and 50 years old who had been exposed to COVID-19. Input material: PBMCs or T cells enriched from blood (not recorded which). CDR3 in DNA: TGTGCCAGCAGTTACCAGGACAGGGGGATGTCAGCTTTCTTT. Its translation: CASSYQDRGMSAFF.